This entry concerns a single TCR beta chain. This clonotype has a handful of counts. This clone's antigen is unknown. Base quality data are lacking; no much larger clone is found one base away. Libraries came from RACE. The run used a NextSeq 500. During library preparation, unique molecular identifiers were attached to individual cDNA molecules so that TCRs could be counted quantitatively and reproducibly. Each blood RNA sample was used to sequence both TCR alpha and TCR beta chains. Per the original workflow: The median number of TCRs per sample was over 95,000, ranging from roughly 23,224 to 690,600. The Decombinator software suite was used to annotate the V, J and CDR3 of the TCR reads. To make PS versus PT1 abundance plots, every sample was subsampled to the same number of TCRs (28,000). TCRs were defined as expanded if absent before sensitization and observed at least eight times at the 2-week time point. TCRdb itself trimmed the public reads at Q25 with fastp, ran MiXCR and retained productive beta chains. Identical CDR3 proteins give one entry, which carries the most common genes and DNA. In this record, the V and J calls reflect TCRdb's handling and not the investigators' own analysis. This sample is represented by about 80,000 distinct CDR3 sequences; approximately 14% of them were singletons. Together, the top ten hold 3.5% to 6% of the sample.

The sample originates from a study of human T cells and chemical hapten exposure (dated by TCRdb to the early 2020s). Broadly, across the study: For sensitization, 2% DPC in acetone was applied to a roughly 2 cm by roughly 2 cm area of upper inner arm skin. Throughout the study period of 20 to 30 weeks, patients also received therapeutic DPC doses to the scalp every week. Patch testing was done on the upper back using Finn chambers containing 0.01% DPC, and results were scored after 6 days according to International Contact Dermatitis Research Group standards. The mostly female patient cohort included alopecia areata with under or over 50% scalp involvement, alopecia totalis and alopecia universalis. Libraries were pooled for sequencing, and variation in per-sample TCR yields was attributed mainly to small differences in library volumes within the pool. The study tracked peripheral blood TCR repertoire changes in vivo during primary and secondary sensitization to the hapten diphenylcyclopropenone (DPC) in alopecia patients. Blood samples were taken from patients before sensitization (week 0) and then at 2, 6 and about 24 weeks after DPC sensitization. Twenty-nine alopecia patients gave blood for TCR sequencing at one to four time points (pre-sensitization, 2, 6 and 24 weeks). General findings and caveats noted by the study authors: A positive correlation was found between the number of PT1 expanded TCRs and patch test score, with significance reached at thresholds 8, 16 and 32 but not 4. Repeated subsampling changed both the strength of the expansion versus patch-test correlation and the threshold at which the correlation became significant. DPC sensitization did not change how many TCRs were above 1 in 1000 frequency, and no evidence was found of alterations in global repertoire structure. Expanded TCRs formed significantly more large CDR3 similarity clusters than pre-sensitization or healthy control sets, consistent with antigen-driven responses. Because all patients had alopecia, a presumed autoimmune disease, the immune response of the patients might differ from that of healthy individuals.

The V end gives up 5 bases and the J end 2 bases, leaving 8 bases in the junction not matched to a gene. From its cysteine to its phenylalanine, the CDR3 spans 17 amino acids. The DNA shown is the 51-base CDR3, in frame from base 1. The germline V gene gives CDR1 as SGHTA and CDR2 as FQGNSA. Interpreted using the paper, the time point label stands for: pre-sensitization, week 0. The treatment or condition label corresponds to: therapeutic diphenylcyclopropenone sensitization with weekly scalp DPC. Blood at each patch-test visit was drawn before the patch test was applied. Patients were considered eligible if aged 18 to 70, diagnosed with alopecia and deemed suitable for DPC therapy, and patients were excluded if pregnant. Unfractionated whole blood was collected in Tempus Blood RNA tubes, and total RNA was extracted from that blood.

The sequence joins TRBV7-2 to TRBJ2-3; TRBD2 lines up with 12 middle nucleotides. The source was whole blood, collected in connection with sensitization to the hapten diphenylcyclopropenone (DPC). The receptor's source is a woman in her 50s with alopecia areata. Some clones in this sample may be carry-over from other donors' samples. The CDR3 protein is CASSLRTSGNPTDTQYF. The DNA reads TGTGCCAGCAGCCTAAGGACTAGCGGGAACCCCACAGATACGCAGTATTTT.